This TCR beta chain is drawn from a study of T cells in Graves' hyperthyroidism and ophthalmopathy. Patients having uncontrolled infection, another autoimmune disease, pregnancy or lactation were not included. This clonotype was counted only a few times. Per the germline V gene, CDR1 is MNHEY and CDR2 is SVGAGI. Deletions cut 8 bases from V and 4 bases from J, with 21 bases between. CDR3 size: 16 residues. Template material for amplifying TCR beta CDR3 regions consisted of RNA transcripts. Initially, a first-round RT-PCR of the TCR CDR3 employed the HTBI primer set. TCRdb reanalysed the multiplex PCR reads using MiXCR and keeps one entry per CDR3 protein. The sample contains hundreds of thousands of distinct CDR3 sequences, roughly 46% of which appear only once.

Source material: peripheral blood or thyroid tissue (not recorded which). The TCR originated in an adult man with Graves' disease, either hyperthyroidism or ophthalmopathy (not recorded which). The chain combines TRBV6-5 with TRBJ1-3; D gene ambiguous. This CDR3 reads CASCPYPAKEGNTIYF. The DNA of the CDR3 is TGTGCCAGCTGCCCCTATCCAGCCAAAGAGGGAAACACCATATATTTT.